This entry features one T cell receptor beta chain sequence. Its antigen is unknown. V lost 6 bases and J lost 0, with 15 bases in between. The CDR3 loop spans 15 amino acids. Germline values: CDR1 DFQATT, CDR2 SNEGSKA (reference sequence). The data originate from a study of regulatory T cells in long-lasting Graves disease. Libraries of TCR beta came from iRepertoire HTBI primers plus Arm-PCR of CDR3 regions. In TCRdb, the multiplex PCR reads were re-called with MiXCR into one record per CDR3 protein. The profile shows about 430,000 distinct CDR3 sequences, 21% of them singletons. Study results and caveats: Relative to newly diagnosed Graves' patients, persistent ones had lower TCR diversity. There was favoring of TRBV28, TRBJ1-2 and TRBJ2-5 in persistent disease.

Time point reported: persistent/refractory GD, antithyroid drugs over 5 years with positive TRAb. Isolated PBMC RNA provided the starting material for the TCR library. American Thyroid Association guidelines served as the basis for diagnosing Graves' disease. The material sequenced was peripheral blood mononuclear cells (PBMCs), taken when the disease was refractory, from a patient treated with antithyroid drugs. This TCR derives from a female donor with Graves disease. The gene calls are TRBV20-1 and TRBJ1-5; D is unclear. CDR3 DNA sequence: TGCAGTGCCACCCATGGGGAGTATAGCAATCAGCCCCAGCATTTT. Translated, it gives CSATHGEYSNQPQHF.